The rows below give T cell receptor beta chains drawn from one sample of a study of T cell repertoires in cytomegalovirus infection. Their specific antigens are unknown. TCRdb re-analysed the reads in MiXCR, keeping a single row per CDR3 protein. This table has around 100,000 distinct CDR3 sequences, 42% appearing once. This sample comprised CD8+ T cells from cultured PBMCs, obtained from culture after CMV antigen stimulation. These TCRs come from a human donor in good health (CMV status not recorded). Some clones in this sample may be carry-over from other donors' samples. CDR3s leave out the opening cysteine and the closing phenylalanine or tryptophan.

>TRBV4-2
ASSQDPTGGTYNEQF
>TRBV2
ASSEENSPEAF
>TRBV6-8
ASQGGLT
>TRBV27
ASSLSPWLLYNEQF
>TRBV27
ASSLLPGVHEQY
>TRBV6-1
ASSPRAFSGNTIY
>TRBV2
ASSLGQAVYGYT
>TRBV6-8
ASSPLRGPQETQY
>TRBV7-9
ASSPSGTNTGELF
>TRBV30
AWSVGDTEAF
>TRBV7-9
ASSQAGVDEQF
>TRBV27
ASKSYLNTEAF
>TRBV5-1
ASSSTGHTHGDYGYT
>TRBV15
ATSRDPGTEQETQY
>TRBV29-1
SVGGQVHNGQF
>TRBV19
ASSIFGGGTRDGYT
>TRBV6-6
ASSRPRGAQETQY
>TRBV11-2
ASSLYGLSEKLF
>TRBV7-1
ASQGRDEKLF
>TRBV2
ASSVTGSSTTNYGYT
>TRBV7-4
ASSLILQPRDTQY
>TRBV5-4
ASSQGSIQETQY
>TRBV5-4
ASSYGQPYEQY
>TRBV27
ASRPGQVDYGYT
>TRBV20-1
SARGRETEAF
>TRBV7-8
ASSLPGQGYEQY
>TRBV20-1
SARQGGGNQPQH
>TRBV12-3/TRBV12-4
ASRLQGSNQPQH
>TRBV6-5
ASSYFGTGMYQETQY
>TRBV7-2
ASSYHDTPGYNEQF
>TRBV7-6
ASSPPTRGDGYT
>TRBV11-2
ASSLGGGVETQY
>TRBV6-5
ASSYDQGGQNEQF
>TRBV7-3
ASSYTGTEQF
>TRBV13
ASSLEVAGAYEQY
>TRBV11-3
ASSWGTGVGYEQY
>TRBV27
ASTDTDRGRNNEQF
>TRBV7-2
ASSLYSRAVNTEAF
>TRBV2
ASRNSGKTDTQY
>TRBV5-4
ASSLVDRGARGSPLH
>TRBV28
ASSLLTGGTEETQY
>TRBV19
ASSPWDQGDEKLF
>TRBV6-6
ASSSRRAKNIQY